This T cell receptor beta chain derives from a study of T-cell memory formation after mild COVID-19. Via MiXCR, TCRdb re-called the 5' RACE reads, giving one row per CDR3 protein. The sample contains over 350,000 distinct CDR3 sequences, more than 20% of which appear only once. There are a few counts of this clonotype. Antigen: not known. The CDR3 has 13 amino acids. The ends were cut back, 6 bases at V and 2 bases at J, with 10 bases in the middle. Study results and caveats: Certain responding clones were present in pre-infection memory, suggesting participation of cross-reactive memory. Shrinking CD4+ clones were chiefly CM and EM; CD8+ ones were chiefly EMRA.

The sequenced sample was PBMCs or a T cell subset sorted from them (not recorded which). The source of this sequence is an adult woman who had mild COVID-19 (a few samples of this study predate the infection). Cell type and time point are not known. The chain recombines TRBV12-3 or TRBV12-4 with TRBJ1-2; tentatively, D is TRBD1 (5 bases). The CDR3 DNA reads TGTGCCAGCAGCCGGGGACGGAACTATGGCTACACCTTC. The encoded protein is CASSRGRNYGYTF.